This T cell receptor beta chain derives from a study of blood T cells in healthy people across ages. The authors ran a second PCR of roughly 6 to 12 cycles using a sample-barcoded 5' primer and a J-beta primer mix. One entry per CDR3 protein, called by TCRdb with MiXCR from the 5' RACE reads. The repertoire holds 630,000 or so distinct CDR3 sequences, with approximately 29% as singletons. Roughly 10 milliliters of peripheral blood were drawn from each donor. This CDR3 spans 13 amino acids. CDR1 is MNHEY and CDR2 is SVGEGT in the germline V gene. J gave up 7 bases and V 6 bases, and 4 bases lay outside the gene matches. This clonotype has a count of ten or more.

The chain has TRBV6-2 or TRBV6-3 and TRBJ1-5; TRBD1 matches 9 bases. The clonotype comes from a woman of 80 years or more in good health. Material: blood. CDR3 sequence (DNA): TGTGCCAGCAGGGACAGGGGTGAACAGCCCCAGCATTTT. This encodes CASRDRGEQPQHF.